Listed below are T cell receptor beta chains from one sample, sequenced in a study of T cells in Graves' hyperthyroidism and ophthalmopathy. From the multiplex PCR reads, TCRdb called clonotypes with MiXCR, one entry per CDR3 protein. The sample records about 180,000 distinct CDR3 sequences, about 18% being singletons. The sample taken for sequencing was blood. Receptors were obtained from a woman aged 45-65 years with Graves' hyperthyroidism. Both conserved end residues are part of each CDR3. A D gene is named only where the DNA matches it firmly. Clone size appears in some rows only: once, few, many, or a class for an expanded clone.

j_call,clone_size,v_call,d_call,cdr3_aa,cdr3_nt
TRBJ2-1,many,TRBV3-1,.,CASSLAQGLYNEQFF,TGTGCCAGCAGCCTCGCCCAGGGACTCTACAATGAGCAGTTCTTC
TRBJ1-6,many,TRBV2,TRBD1,CASSDGTEYNSPLHF,TGTGCCAGCAGTGATGGGACAGAGTATAATTCACCCCTCCACTTT
TRBJ1-5,.,TRBV12-3/TRBV12-4,.,CASSLRSNQPQHF,TGTGCCAGCAGTTTGAGGAGCAATCAGCCCCAGCATTTT
TRBJ2-7,.,TRBV19,.,CASSIDAGYEQYF,TGTGCCAGTAGTATAGATGCGGGCTACGAGCAGTACTTC
TRBJ1-1,many,TRBV20-1,TRBD1,CSAMDRGHTEAFF,TGCAGTGCTATGGACAGGGGGCACACTGAAGCTTTCTTT
TRBJ1-2,.,TRBV28,TRBD1,CASHRGANYGYTF,TGTGCCAGCCACAGGGGAGCTAACTATGGCTACACCTTC
TRBJ1-5,many,TRBV28,.,CASSLSNGNNQPQHF,TGTGCCAGCAGTTTAAGTAATGGGAATAATCAGCCCCAGCATTTT
TRBJ2-1,many,TRBV11-2,.,CASSFGQGLGNEQFF,TGTGCCAGCAGCTTTGGGCAGGGATTGGGAAATGAGCAGTTCTTC
TRBJ2-1,.,TRBV3-1,.,CASSHRGGPQYNEQFF,TGTGCCAGCAGCCATCGTGGGGGGCCGCAATACAATGAGCAGTTCTTC
TRBJ2-7,many,TRBV6-2/TRBV6-3,TRBD1,CASDGSGTVTYEQYF,TGTGCCAGCGACGGATCCGGGACAGTAACCTACGAGCAGTACTTC
TRBJ1-4,.,TRBV6-1,.,CASSGGSNEKLFF,TGTGCCAGCAGTGGGGGATCCAATGAAAAACTGTTTTTT
TRBJ2-4,.,TRBV3-2,.,CASSERGLTRGNIQYF,TGTGCCAGCAGCGAGAGGGGGCTTACCCGGGGGAACATTCAGTACTTC
TRBJ1-1,.,TRBV12-3/TRBV12-4,TRBD1,CASSPGGPATEAFF,TGTGCCAGCAGCCCAGGGGGTCCCGCCACTGAAGCTTTCTTT
TRBJ1-2,many,TRBV7-6,.,CASSSLGVYGYTF,TGTGCCAGCAGCTCCTTAGGAGTCTATGGCTACACCTTC
TRBJ2-7,.,TRBV28,.,CASRSVPYEQYF,TGTGCCAGCAGGTCCGTCCCCTACGAGCAGTACTTC
TRBJ2-1,many,TRBV20-1,.,CSASWGLPNNEQFF,TGCAGTGCTAGTTGGGGGTTACCAAACAATGAGCAGTTCTTC
TRBJ1-3,.,TRBV4-1,TRBD1,CASSQGTASGNTIYF,TGCGCCAGCAGTCAAGGGACAGCCTCTGGAAACACCATATATTTT
TRBJ2-3,once,TRBV15,TRBD2,CATSRDTLAGGQPFTDTQYF,TGTGCCACCAGCAGAGATACTCTAGCGGGGGGACAACCTTTCACAGATACGCAGTATTTT
TRBJ1-2,many,TRBV7-2,TRBD1,CASSSFGTGGTYGYTF,TGTGCCAGCAGCTCATTCGGGACAGGGGGCACCTATGGCTACACCTTC
TRBJ2-5,.,TRBV28,TRBD2,CASSLSGLAGVQTQYF,TGTGCCAGCAGTTTATCTGGACTAGCGGGAGTCCAGACCCAGTACTTC
TRBJ2-2,many,TRBV28,.,CASSGGFFRSTGELFF,TGTGCCAGCAGTGGGGGATTTTTTCGATCCACCGGGGAGCTGTTTTTT
TRBJ2-4,many,TRBV18,TRBD1,CASSPPTGRGDIQYF,TGTGCCAGCTCACCGCCGACAGGGAGAGGGGACATTCAGTACTTC
TRBJ1-5,many,TRBV6-1,TRBD1,CASRRTGGNQPQHF,TGTGCCAGCAGACGGACAGGGGGTAATCAGCCCCAGCATTTT
TRBJ2-5,once,TRBV19,.,CASSKRTDQETQYF,TGTGCCAGTAGTAAACGGACAGACCAAGAGACCCAGTACTTC
TRBJ2-3,.,TRBV4-3,.,CASSQEPFMGGNPLSTDTQYF,TGCGCCAGCAGCCAAGAACCTTTCATGGGGGGAAACCCTCTATCCACAGATACGCAGTATTTT